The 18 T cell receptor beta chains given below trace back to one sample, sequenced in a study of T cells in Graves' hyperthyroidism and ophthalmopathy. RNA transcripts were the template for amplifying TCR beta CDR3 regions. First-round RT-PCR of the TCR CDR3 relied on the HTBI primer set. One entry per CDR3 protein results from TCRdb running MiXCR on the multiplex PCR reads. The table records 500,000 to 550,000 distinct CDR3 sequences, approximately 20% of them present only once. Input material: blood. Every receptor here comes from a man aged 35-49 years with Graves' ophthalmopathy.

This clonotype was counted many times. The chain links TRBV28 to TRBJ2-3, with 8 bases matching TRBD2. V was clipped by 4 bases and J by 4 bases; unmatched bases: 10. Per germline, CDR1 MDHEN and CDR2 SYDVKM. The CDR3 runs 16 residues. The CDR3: CASSSVGTRLADTQYF. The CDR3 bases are TGTGCCAGCAGTTCGGTAGGGACTAGGCTTGCAGATACGCAGTATTTT.

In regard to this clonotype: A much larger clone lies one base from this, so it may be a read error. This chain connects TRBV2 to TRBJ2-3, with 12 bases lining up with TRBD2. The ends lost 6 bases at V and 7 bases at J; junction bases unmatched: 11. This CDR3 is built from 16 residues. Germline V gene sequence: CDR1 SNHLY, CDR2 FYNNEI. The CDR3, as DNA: TGTGCCAGCAGACCCCAACTAGCGGGAGGATCAAATACGCAGTATTTT. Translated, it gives CASRPQLAGGSNTQYF.

CDR3 sequence: CASSPRDRGVGNEQFF. The CDR3 DNA follows: TGTGCCAGCAGCCCTCGGGACAGGGGGGTAGGGAATGAGCAGTTCTTC. This chain joins TRBV3-1 and TRBJ2-1, with 11 positions matching TRBD1. The CDR3 contains 16 residues. The germline CDR1 and CDR2 sequences are LGHDT and YNNKEL (reference sequence). The trim removed 4 bases at V and 7 bases at J, leaving 9 bases unmatched.

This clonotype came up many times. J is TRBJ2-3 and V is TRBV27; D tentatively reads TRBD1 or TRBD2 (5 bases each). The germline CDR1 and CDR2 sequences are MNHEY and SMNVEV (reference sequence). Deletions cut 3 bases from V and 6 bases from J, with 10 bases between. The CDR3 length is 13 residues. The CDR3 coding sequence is TGTGCCAGCAGTTTTGAGGGGCCCGATACGCAGTATTTT. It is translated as CASSFEGPDTQYF.

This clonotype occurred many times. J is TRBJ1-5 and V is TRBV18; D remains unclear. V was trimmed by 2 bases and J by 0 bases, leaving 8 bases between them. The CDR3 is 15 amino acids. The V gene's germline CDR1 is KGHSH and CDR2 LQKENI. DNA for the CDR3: TGTGCCAGCTCACCATCAGAATATAGCAATCAGCCCCAGCATTTT. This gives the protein CASSPSEYSNQPQHF.

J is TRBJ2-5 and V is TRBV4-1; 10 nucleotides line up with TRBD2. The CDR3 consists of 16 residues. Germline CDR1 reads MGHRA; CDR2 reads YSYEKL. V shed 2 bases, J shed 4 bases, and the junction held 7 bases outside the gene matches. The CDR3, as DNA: TGCGCCAGCAGCCAATCTAGCGGGGGATCCTTAGAGACCCAGTACTTC. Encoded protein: CASSQSSGGSLETQYF.

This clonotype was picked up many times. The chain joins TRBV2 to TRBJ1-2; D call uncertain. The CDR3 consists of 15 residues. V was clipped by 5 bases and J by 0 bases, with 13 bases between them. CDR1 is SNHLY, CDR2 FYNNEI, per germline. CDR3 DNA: TGTGCCAGCAGTCCAGCCGGGTTAGCTAACTATGGCTACACCTTC. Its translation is CASSPAGLANYGYTF.

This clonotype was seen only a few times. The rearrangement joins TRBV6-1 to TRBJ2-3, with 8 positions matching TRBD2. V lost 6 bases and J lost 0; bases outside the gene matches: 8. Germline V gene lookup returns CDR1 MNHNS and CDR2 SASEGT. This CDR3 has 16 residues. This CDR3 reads CASRSASGHSTDTQYF. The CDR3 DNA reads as TGTGCCAGCAGGTCAGCTAGCGGGCATAGCACAGATACGCAGTATTTT.

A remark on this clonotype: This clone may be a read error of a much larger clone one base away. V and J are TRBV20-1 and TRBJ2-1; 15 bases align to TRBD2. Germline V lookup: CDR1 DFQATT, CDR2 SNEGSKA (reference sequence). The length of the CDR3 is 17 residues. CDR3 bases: TGCAGTGCTAGGGGACTAGCGGGGGGCCTCTCCTTCAATGAGCAGTTCTTC. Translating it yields CSARGLAGGLSFNEQFF.

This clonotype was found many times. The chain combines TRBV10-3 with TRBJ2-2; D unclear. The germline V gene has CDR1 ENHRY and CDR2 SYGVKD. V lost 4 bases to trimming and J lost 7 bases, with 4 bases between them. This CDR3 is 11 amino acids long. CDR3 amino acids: CAISADGELFF. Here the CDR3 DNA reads TGTGCCATCAGTGCTGACGGGGAGCTGTTTTTT.

CDR3 sequence reads: CASSPWTSGTYEQYF. CDR3 coding DNA: TGTGCCAGCAGTCCCTGGACTAGCGGGACCTACGAGCAGTACTTC. The chain has TRBV12-3 or TRBV12-4 and TRBJ2-7, with 12 bases aligning to TRBD2. This CDR3 has 15 amino acids. The V and J ends lost 5 bases and 2 bases, in that order; junction bases with no gene match: 4.

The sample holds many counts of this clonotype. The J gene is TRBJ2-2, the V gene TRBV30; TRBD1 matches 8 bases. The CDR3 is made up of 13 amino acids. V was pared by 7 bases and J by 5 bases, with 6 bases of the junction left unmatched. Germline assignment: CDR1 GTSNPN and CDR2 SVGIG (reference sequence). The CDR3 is CASNRGWTGELFF. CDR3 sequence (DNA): TGTGCCTCGAACAGGGGGTGGACCGGGGAGCTGTTTTTT.

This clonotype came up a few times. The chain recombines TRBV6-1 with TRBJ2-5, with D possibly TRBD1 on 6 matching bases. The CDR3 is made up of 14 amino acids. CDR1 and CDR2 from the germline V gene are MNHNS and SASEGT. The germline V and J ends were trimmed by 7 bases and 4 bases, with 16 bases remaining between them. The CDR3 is CASTRTEGPETQYF. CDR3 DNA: TGTGCCAGCACTAGGACAGAGGGTCCAGAGACCCAGTACTTC.

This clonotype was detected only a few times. In DNA form, the CDR3 reads TGCAGTGCTAGGGTGCTTCCCCGGGGGGGCCTCAGCTACAATGAGCAGTTCTTC. Its translation: CSARVLPRGGLSYNEQFF. This chain connects TRBV20-1 to TRBJ2-1; 8 nucleotides align to TRBD2. Germline V lookup: CDR1 DFQATT, CDR2 SNEGSKA (reference sequence). V shed 3 bases, J shed 3 bases, and the junction held 16 bases outside the gene matches. The CDR3 consists of 18 residues.

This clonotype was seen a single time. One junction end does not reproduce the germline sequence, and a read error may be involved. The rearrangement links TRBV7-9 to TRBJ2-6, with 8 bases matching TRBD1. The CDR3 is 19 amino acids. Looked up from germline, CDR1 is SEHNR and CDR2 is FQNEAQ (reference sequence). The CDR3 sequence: CAGSFTGQEQISGANVLTF. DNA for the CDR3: TGTGCCGGCAGCTTTACGGGACAGGAACAAATCTCTGGGGCCAACGTCCTGACTTTC.

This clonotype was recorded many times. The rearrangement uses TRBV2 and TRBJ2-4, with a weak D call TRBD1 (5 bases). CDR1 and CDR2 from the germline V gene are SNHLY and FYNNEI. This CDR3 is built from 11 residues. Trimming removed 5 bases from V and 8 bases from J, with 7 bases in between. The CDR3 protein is CASSRQYIQYF. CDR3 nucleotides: TGTGCCAGCAGTCGACAGTACATTCAGTACTTC.

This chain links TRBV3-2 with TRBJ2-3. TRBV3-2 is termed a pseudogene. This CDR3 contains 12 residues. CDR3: CASSQEPDTQYF. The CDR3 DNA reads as TGTGCCAGCAGCCAAGAGCCAGATACGCAGTATTTT.

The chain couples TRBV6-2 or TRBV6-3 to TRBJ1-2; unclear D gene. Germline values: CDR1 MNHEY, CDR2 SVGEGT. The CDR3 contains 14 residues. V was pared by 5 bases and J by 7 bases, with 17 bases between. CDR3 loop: CASSHLAREGGYTF. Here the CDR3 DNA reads TGTGCCAGCAGTCATCTTGCGCGGGAGGGTGGCTACACCTTC.